The 30 T cell receptor beta chains reported below all come from one sample, sequenced in a study of T-cell memory formation after mild COVID-19. TCRdb re-derived calls from the 5' RACE reads in MiXCR, one entry per CDR3 protein. The sample contains 140,000 to 150,000 distinct CDR3 sequences, about 25% of which appear only once. Sequencing input: PBMCs or a T cell subset sorted from them (not recorded which). The receptors originated from an adult woman who had mild COVID-19 (a few samples of this study predate the infection). Cell type and time point are not known.

This chain links TRBV27 with TRBJ1-1, with D hard to call. Germline V gene sequence: CDR1 MNHEY, CDR2 SMNVEV (reference sequence). Trimming left V 3 bases short and J 0 bases short, with 11 bases between. The CDR3 sequence is 15 residues long. The CDR3 protein is CASSLTGDMNTEAFF. The CDR3, as DNA: TGTGCCAGCAGTTTGACGGGTGATATGAACACTGAAGCTTTCTTT.

The gene calls are TRBV12-3 or TRBV12-4 and TRBJ2-5; D may match TRBD1 or TRBD2 (5 bases each). The CDR3 loop spans 13 amino acids. The V and J ends lost 6 bases and 3 bases respectively, with 11 bases between them. The CDR3 here is CASRPGSEETQYF. DNA of the CDR3: TGTGCCAGCAGGCCAGGGAGCGAAGAGACCCAGTACTTC.

The table lists this clonotype with a few counts. The chain joins TRBV20-1 to TRBJ1-3; TRBD1 might be the D (5 bases). Germline loops: CDR1 DFQATT, CDR2 SNEGSKA (reference sequence). V was pared by 1 base and J by 7 bases, with 20 bases between. This CDR3 is 16 amino acids long. CDR3 protein: CSARVRIPGRNNTIYF. The CDR3 DNA reads TGCAGTGCTAGAGTTAGGATTCCGGGACGCAACAACACCATATATTTT.

This chain connects TRBV25-1 to TRBJ2-7, with 10 positions matching TRBD2. This CDR3 region has 15 residues. Germline V gene lookup returns CDR1 MGHDK and CDR2 SYGVNS. V dropped 4 bases and J dropped 0; count of bases not matched to a gene: 3. The CDR3 DNA reads as TGTGCCAGCAGTGGTAGCGGGGGGTTCTCCTACGAGCAGTACTTC. It specifies CASSGSGGFSYEQYF.

This clonotype was seen more than once but under ten times. This rearrangement joins TRBV5-1 to TRBJ2-2; D unresolved. The CDR3 consists of 15 residues. V was cut by 9 bases and J by 1 base, with 16 bases left in between. Germline V gene lookup returns CDR1 SGHRS and CDR2 YFSETQ. CDR3: CATKSPSKNTGELFF. The CDR3 DNA sequence: TGCGCCACCAAAAGCCCTAGTAAGAACACCGGGGAGCTGTTTTTT. Based on the CDR3 plus reference TRBV5-1 and TRBJ2-2, the full variable domain is KAGVTQTPRYLIKTRGQQVTLSCSPISGHRSVSWYQQTPGQGLQFLFEYFSETQRNKGNFPGRFSGRQFSNSRSEMNVSTLELGDSALYLCATKSPSKNTGELFFGEGSRLTVL.

This clonotype appeared a few times. This rearrangement joins TRBV29-1 to TRBJ1-2; D might be TRBD1 (5 bases). There are 13 residues in the CDR3. Trimming took off 5 bases at V and 7 bases at J, with 17 bases between the two ends. The germline V gene has CDR1 SQVTM and CDR2 ANQGSEA. The CDR3 nucleotides read TGCAGCGTTCCGACAGCTGAGGATTTTGGCTACACCTTC. Translated: CSVPTAEDFGYTF. The variable domain in full, completed from reference TRBV29-1 and TRBJ1-2, reads SAVISQKPSRDICQRGTSLTIQCQVDSQVTMMFWYRQQPGQSLTLIATANQGSEATYESGFVIDKFPISRPNLTFSTLTVSNMSPEDSSIYLCSVPTAEDFGYTFGSGTRLTVV.

In regard to this clonotype: Germline is not matched at one junction end, which may reflect a read error. The genes are TRBV7-9 and TRBJ2-4; D remains unclear. The CDR3 is 8 amino acids. Per the germline V gene, CDR1 is SEHNR and CDR2 is FQNEAQ (reference sequence). The CDR3 DNA follows: TGTGCCACAAACATTCAGTACTTC. This gives the protein CATNIQYF.

The table lists this clonotype with many counts. This chain uses TRBV9 with TRBJ2-7; tentative D call: TRBD1 (6 bases). The CDR3 is 14 residues long. The V and J ends lost 0 bases and 5 bases respectively, with 12 bases between them. Germline loops: CDR1 SGDLS, CDR2 YYNGEE. The CDR3 coding sequence is TGTGCCAGCAGCGTAGGGTCACAGGGAAACGAGCAGTACTTC. It translates to CASSVGSQGNEQYF.

This clonotype was observed a few times. V and J are TRBV7-9 and TRBJ1-5; D gene uncertain. Trimming took off 1 base at V and 0 bases at J, with 7 bases between the two ends. The germline V gene has CDR1 SEHNR and CDR2 FQNEAQ (reference sequence). The CDR3 is 15 amino acids. CDR3 protein: CASSLDEYSNQPQHF. DNA of the CDR3: TGTGCCAGCAGCTTAGACGAGTATAGCAATCAGCCCCAGCATTTT.

The genes are TRBV27 and TRBJ2-3, with D maybe TRBD2 (5 bases). There are 14 residues in the CDR3. CDR1 and CDR2 (germline): MNHEY, SMNVEV (reference sequence). The V and J ends lost 6 bases and 1 base respectively, with 11 bases between them. The CDR3 DNA follows: TGTGCCAGCAGCAAGGAGGACGGCACAGATACGCAGTATTTT. It yields the protein CASSKEDGTDTQYF.

This clonotype turned up a few times. The rearrangement links TRBV4-1 to TRBJ2-4, with 7 bases that match TRBD2. Germline trimming cut 3 bases from V and 2 bases from J; bases unmatched to any gene: 4. The germline V gene has CDR1 MGHRA and CDR2 YSYEKL. This CDR3 has 15 residues. CDR3 protein: CASSHSSGPKNIQYF. The CDR3 nucleotides read TGCGCCAGCAGCCATTCTAGCGGACCCAAAAACATTCAGTACTTC.

The chain joins TRBV19 to TRBJ2-1, with 11 positions matching TRBD2. V was pared by 0 bases and J by 14 bases, with 3 bases of the junction left unmatched. This CDR3 is 13 amino acids long. CDR1 is LNHDA and CDR2 is SQIVND in the germline V gene (reference sequence). This CDR3 reads CASSIDQGLAEFF. The CDR3 region has the DNA TGTGCCAGTAGTATAGATCAGGGACTAGCGGAGTTCTTC.

This clonotype occurred a few times. The chain joins TRBV5-1 to TRBJ2-3; tentative D call: TRBD2 (6 bases). CDR1 and CDR2 (germline): SGHRS, YFSETQ. CDR3 length: 16 amino acids. V was clipped by 0 bases and J by 2 bases, with 13 bases between them. The CDR3 DNA follows: TGCGCCAGCAGCTTGGTCGGCGGGGAGACCACAGATACGCAGTATTTT. It specifies CASSLVGGETTDTQYF. The whole variable domain, remainder taken from reference TRBV5-1 and TRBJ2-3, is KAGVTQTPRYLIKTRGQQVTLSCSPISGHRSVSWYQQTPGQGLQFLFEYFSETQRNKGNFPGRFSGRQFSNSRSEMNVSTLELGDSALYLCASSLVGGETTDTQYFGPGTRLTVL.

This clonotype was counted only a few times. The V and J genes are TRBV19 and TRBJ2-7; 8 bases map to TRBD1. Germline-derived CDR1 and CDR2 are LNHDA and SQIVND (reference sequence). Trimming cost V 9 bases and J 5 bases; bases outside gene matches: 9. The length of the CDR3 is 13 residues. CDR3 nucleotides: TGTGCCAGCTCCTGGACAGGGACGGACGAGCAGTACTTC. It translates to CASSWTGTDEQYF.

The V call is TRBV27, the J call TRBJ2-7; the D gene is possibly TRBD1 (6 bases). CDR3 size: 14 residues. V lost 6 bases and J lost 7, with 19 bases in between. Germline V gene lookup returns CDR1 MNHEY and CDR2 SMNVEV (reference sequence). DNA of the CDR3: TGTGCCAGCAGATACTATCAGACAGGACGGGAGCAGTACTTC. Translated, it gives CASRYYQTGREQYF.

This clonotype was detected only a few times. The chain uses TRBV27 and TRBJ2-7; TRBD2 aligns across 10 bases. V shed 6 bases, J shed 3 bases, and the junction held 5 bases outside the gene matches. The CDR3 runs to 14 residues. Germline CDR1 reads MNHEY; CDR2 reads SMNVEV (reference sequence). CDR3: CASSWTSGYYEQYF. The CDR3 DNA is TGTGCCAGCAGCTGGACTAGCGGTTACTACGAGCAGTACTTC.

This CDR3 reads CASSYSAGGLAKNIQYF. In DNA, the CDR3 is TGTGCCAGCAGTTACTCAGCGGGAGGTTTGGCCAAAAACATTCAGTACTTC. The rearrangement links TRBV6-6 to TRBJ2-4; 9 nucleotides match TRBD2. V shed 0 bases and J 1 base; nucleotides not matched to a gene: 4. Looked up from germline, CDR1 is MNHNY and CDR2 is SVGAGI (reference sequence). The CDR3 runs to 17 residues.

This clonotype was observed a handful of times. The genes are TRBV4-1 and TRBJ1-2; possibly TRBD1 for D (6 bases). The ends were cut back, 4 bases at V and 1 base at J, with 7 bases in the middle. This CDR3 region has 13 residues. Germline CDR1 reads MGHRA; CDR2 reads YSYEKL. As DNA, the CDR3 is TGCGCCAGCAGCCTCAGGGGTAACTATGGCTACACCTTC. It translates to CASSLRGNYGYTF.

The rearrangement links TRBV11-2 to TRBJ2-7, with 12 bases matching TRBD2. The CDR3 contains 17 residues. After removal of 1 base from V and 6 bases from J, the junction contained 10 bases not matched to a gene. Germline V gives CDR1 SGHAT, CDR2 FQNNGV. In DNA, the CDR3 is TGTGCCAGCAGCTTAGGGGCTAGCGGGAGGGCCTTTTTCGAGCAGTACTTC. This sequence encodes CASSLGASGRAFFEQYF.

This clonotype was observed a few times. The chain has TRBV12-3 or TRBV12-4 and TRBJ2-1; D uncertain. Trimming cost V 5 bases and J 10 bases, with 12 bases left between them. The CDR3 has 12 residues. CDR3 bases: TGTGCCAGCAGTCCCACTGTCACGGAGCAGTTCTTC. Residues: CASSPTVTEQFF.

The chain links TRBV6-2 or TRBV6-3 to TRBJ2-5; D call uncertain. Between the trimmed V and J ends, which lost 2 bases and 7 bases, there was a span of 11 bases. Germline loops: CDR1 MNHEY, CDR2 SVGEGT. The CDR3 is 13 residues long. The CDR3 nucleotides read TGTGCCAGCAGTTACGAGCCTTTGGGGACCCAGTACTTC. It is translated as CASSYEPLGTQYF.

This clonotype has a handful of counts. The genes are TRBV7-9 and TRBJ2-7; tentative D call: TRBD1 (6 bases). The CDR3 is 14 residues long. V was shortened by 4 bases and J by 5 bases, with 15 bases between the two germline ends. Per germline, CDR1 SEHNR and CDR2 FQNEAQ (reference sequence). The CDR3 sequence is CASSSVENRDEQYF. The CDR3 coding sequence is TGTGCCAGCAGCTCCGTGGAGAACAGGGACGAGCAGTACTTC.

The chain employs TRBV7-2 and TRBJ2-7; D is perhaps TRBD1 or TRBD2 (5 bases each). V was shortened by 5 bases and J by 5 bases, with 19 bases between the two germline ends. The CDR3 length is 15 residues. Germline values: CDR1 SGHTA, CDR2 FQGNSA. The CDR3 nucleotides are TGTGCCAGCAGCCTCCTGGGACCGGTTTACGACGAGCAGTACTTC. Amino acids: CASSLLGPVYDEQYF.

This CDR3 is CASSQDRTFYEQYF. Written as DNA, the CDR3 is TGCGCCAGCAGCCAAGATAGGACTTTCTACGAGCAGTACTTC. The chain couples TRBV4-1 to TRBJ2-7, with a tentative D call TRBD2 (5 bases). Germline values: CDR1 MGHRA, CDR2 YSYEKL. V lost 0 bases to trimming and J lost 3 bases, with 9 bases between them. This CDR3 spans 14 amino acids.

This clonotype was seen ten or more times. The rearrangement uses TRBV5-1 and TRBJ2-7; D gene uncertain. Per the germline V gene, CDR1 is SGHRS and CDR2 is YFSETQ. This CDR3 is 15 amino acids long. V was shortened by 5 bases and J by 2 bases, with 17 bases between the two germline ends. The CDR3: CASSSNPTLTYEQYF. The CDR3 bases are TGCGCCAGCAGTTCGAATCCGACACTGACCTACGAGCAGTACTTC.

The chain links TRBV27 to TRBJ1-1; D uncertain. The V gene's germline CDR1 is MNHEY and CDR2 SMNVEV (reference sequence). CDR3 length: 18 amino acids. V dropped 1 base and J dropped 2 bases, with 20 bases sitting between them. CDR3 in DNA: TGTGCCAGCAGTTTATGGTCACCATTCGGGGAAAAAAACACTGAAGCTTTCTTT. Protein product: CASSLWSPFGEKNTEAFF.

The gene calls are TRBV27 and TRBJ1-1; weak D call: TRBD1 (5 bases). The length of the CDR3 is 14 residues. V lost 1 base, J lost 2 bases, and 8 bases lay in between. Germline CDR1 reads MNHEY; CDR2 reads SMNVEV (reference sequence). The CDR3 is CASSLYDRNTEAFF. The CDR3 DNA reads as TGTGCCAGCAGTTTATATGACAGAAACACTGAAGCTTTCTTT.

This clonotype came up a few times. V usage is TRBV15 and J usage is TRBJ2-1; D gene ambiguous. Germline values: CDR1 LNHNV, CDR2 YYDKDF (reference sequence). The CDR3 runs 15 residues. Trimming cost V 0 bases and J 6 bases, with 12 bases left between them. CDR3 sequence (DNA): TGTGCCACCAGCAGAGAACCCACGATGGGCAATGAGCAGTTCTTC. As protein: CATSREPTMGNEQFF.

Turning to this clonotype: A read error may explain this, as a much larger clone is one base away. The chain employs TRBV2 and TRBJ2-1, with TRBD2 identical over 10 bases. The ends lost 11 bases at V and 6 bases at J; junction bases unmatched: 10. Germline V lookup: CDR1 SNHLY, CDR2 FYNNEI. The CDR3 covers 14 residues. In DNA form, the CDR3 reads TGTGCCGCCCTGGGGACTAGCGTAAGCAATGAGCAGTTCTTC. This encodes CAALGTSVSNEQFF.

This clonotype was seen a handful of times. The J gene is TRBJ2-1, the V gene TRBV7-9, with D possibly TRBD1 on 5 matching bases. The length of the CDR3 is 13 residues. From germline, CDR1 is SEHNR and CDR2 FQNEAQ (reference sequence). Deletions cut 10 bases from V and 1 base from J, with 11 bases between. The CDR3 spells CAITDSSYNEQFF. CDR3 sequence (DNA): TGTGCCATCACTGACAGTTCCTACAATGAGCAGTTCTTC.